The 16 T cell receptor beta chains reported below all come from one sample, sequenced in a study of T-cell reconstitution after alpha-beta-depleted transplantation in children. It was with unique molecular identifiers that the TCRbeta library was prepared. TCRdb re-called the PCR reads with MiXCR, one entry per CDR3 protein. Among under 400,000 distinct CDR3 sequences listed, around 25% were seen once. The source material was PBMCs, mostly from graft donor cells, sampled 180 days after TCRalphabeta/CD19-depleted stem cell transplant. These receptors were taken from a male patient under 18 who had a stem cell transplant for acute lymphoblastic leukemia, so the T cells may come from the graft donor.

The chain uses TRBV6-4 and TRBJ2-3; 12 nucleotides match TRBD2. V shed 6 bases, J shed 0 bases, and the junction held 7 bases outside the gene matches. The CDR3 has 17 amino acids. Germline-derived CDR1 and CDR2 are MRHNA and SNTAGT. The CDR3, as DNA: TGTGCCAGCAGCCCGGAGGGGACTAGCGGGAGCACAGATACGCAGTATTTT. Translation: CASSPEGTSGSTDTQYF.

This clonotype was seen many times. The V and J genes are TRBV7-9 and TRBJ2-2; D is unclear. Trimming stripped 11 bases from V and 4 bases from J, with 11 bases between. Germline assignment: CDR1 SEHNR and CDR2 FQNEAQ (reference sequence). This CDR3 is 12 amino acids long. CDR3 DNA sequence: TGTGCCGGCGCCCTGGCCACCGGGGAGCTGTTTTTT. This sequence encodes CAGALATGELFF.

This chain connects TRBV12-3 or TRBV12-4 to TRBJ1-5, with 10 bases identical to TRBD1. The CDR3 has 17 residues. The trim removed 3 bases at V and 6 bases at J, leaving 11 bases unmatched. The CDR3 spells CASSLLGGQGDVQPQHF. The CDR3 coding sequence is TGTGCCAGCAGTTTGTTGGGAGGACAGGGGGACGTTCAGCCCCAGCATTTT.

This clonotype was counted ten times or more. The chain links TRBV12-3 or TRBV12-4 to TRBJ2-2; TRBD1 matches at 8 bases. J was trimmed by 5 bases and V by 8 bases; bases with no gene match: 13. The CDR3 sequence is 16 residues long. Here the CDR3 DNA reads TGTGCCAGCGTCCATTCCGGGACAGGCTATACCGGGGAGCTGTTTTTT. Translating gives CASVHSGTGYTGELFF.

The chain couples TRBV5-1 to TRBJ2-7; the match to TRBD1 covers 8 bases. The ends lost 0 bases at V and 7 bases at J; junction bases unmatched: 6. The germline V gene has CDR1 SGHRS and CDR2 YFSETQ. The CDR3 runs 14 residues. CDR3: CASSLEGQGREQYF. CDR3 nucleotide sequence: TGCGCCAGCAGCTTGGAAGGACAGGGTAGAGAGCAGTACTTC.

This clonotype was seen only once. This chain uses TRBV20-1 with TRBJ2-2; perhaps TRBD1 as D (6 bases). The germline V and J ends were trimmed by 5 bases and 2 bases, with 12 bases remaining between them. This CDR3 has 14 residues. Per the germline V gene, CDR1 is DFQATT and CDR2 is SNEGSKA (reference sequence). The CDR3: CSALRDINTGELFF. The CDR3 nucleotides read TGCAGTGCTCTTCGGGACATCAACACCGGGGAGCTGTTTTTT.

V is TRBV5-1 and J is TRBJ2-1; 7 positions agree with TRBD2. The CDR3 covers 14 residues. Germline trimming cut 3 bases from V and 6 bases from J; bases unmatched to any gene: 6. The germline V gene encodes CDR1 SGHRS and CDR2 YFSETQ. CDR3 in DNA: TGCGCCAGCAGCTCTGGACTAGTGGGCAATGAGCAGTTCTTC. It specifies CASSSGLVGNEQFF.

V is TRBV19 and J is TRBJ2-1; no clear D. Germline values: CDR1 LNHDA, CDR2 SQIVND (reference sequence). V gave up 7 bases and J gave up 0 bases, with 10 bases separating them. CDR3 length equals 14 residues. The CDR3 nucleotides are TGTGCCAGTAAACCGGGCCTCTCCTACAATGAGCAGTTCTTC. Translating it yields CASKPGLSYNEQFF.

V usage is TRBV28 and J usage is TRBJ1-5, with a possible D match to TRBD1 (5 bases). Germline V CDR1 and CDR2: MDHEN, SYDVKM. V lost 6 bases and J 6 bases, leaving 15 bases between the germline ends. This CDR3 is 14 amino acids long. The CDR3 sequence: CASSFVWGSQPQHF. The DNA for the CDR3 is TGTGCCAGCAGCTTCGTTTGGGGGTCTCAGCCCCAGCATTTT.

This clonotype was seen only a few times. The V gene is TRBV20-1, the J gene TRBJ2-3; D might be TRBD1 (5 bases). CDR1 is DFQATT, CDR2 SNEGSKA, per germline (reference sequence). The V gene lost 0 bases and the J gene lost 2 bases, with 12 bases spanning the gap. The CDR3 is 15 residues long. This chain's CDR3 is CSARDGRANTDTQYF. CDR3 in DNA: TGCAGTGCTAGAGATGGCAGGGCCAACACAGATACGCAGTATTTT.

This clonotype has only a few counts. CDR3 nucleotides: TGTGCCAGCAGCCAGCGGGGGTTTAGCACAGATACGCAGTATTTT. Translation: CASSQRGFSTDTQYF. The gene calls are TRBV7-2 and TRBJ2-3, with 8 positions matching TRBD2. The CDR3 length is 15 residues. V trimming: 5 bases; J trimming: 0 bases; junction bases outside the gene matches: 4. Germline values: CDR1 SGHTA, CDR2 FQGNSA.

This clonotype was found a few times. V gene TRBV7-9 combines with J gene TRBJ1-2; D uncertain. CDR3 length: 16 amino acids. Germline V gives CDR1 SEHNR, CDR2 FQNEAQ (reference sequence). Trimming took 3 bases from V and 7 from J, leaving 21 bases between them. CDR3: CASSFSSRGLGSGYTF. The CDR3 DNA sequence: TGTGCCAGCAGCTTTTCTTCGCGGGGTCTAGGAAGTGGCTACACCTTC.

This clonotype was recorded a few times. The CDR3 bases are TGCAGTGCTAGGGACAGGTCAATCTCCTACGAGCAGTACTTC. Protein sequence: CSARDRSISYEQYF. This chain links TRBV20-1 with TRBJ2-7; TRBD1 matches at 7 bases. With 3 bases clipped from V and 0 bases from J, the junction kept 5 bases outside the gene matches. CDR3 length: 14 residues. The V gene's germline CDR1 is DFQATT and CDR2 SNEGSKA (reference sequence).

This clonotype came up a few times. This chain uses TRBV20-1 with TRBJ2-1, with TRBD2 matching over 9 bases. Germline trimming cut 5 bases from V and 0 bases from J; bases unmatched to any gene: 14. Germline V gene data show CDR1 as DFQATT and CDR2 as SNEGSKA (reference sequence). The CDR3 is 18 residues long. CDR3 in amino acids: CSAPSGVTSVSSYNEQFF. For the CDR3, the DNA is TGCAGTGCTCCTAGCGGGGTGACTAGCGTAAGCTCCTACAATGAGCAGTTCTTC.

The chain links TRBV12-3 or TRBV12-4 to TRBJ2-3; D possibly matches TRBD1 or TRBD2 (5 bases each). The CDR3 covers 15 residues. Between the trimmed V and J ends, which lost 3 bases and 7 bases, there was a span of 17 bases. CDR3 sequence: CASSLSRDPTYTQYF. CDR3 DNA: TGTGCCAGCAGTTTGTCTCGGGACCCCACCTATACGCAGTATTTT.

The sample holds a few counts of this clonotype. V is TRBV29-1 and J is TRBJ2-1, with 9 positions matching TRBD1. Trimming cost V 7 bases and J 6 bases; bases outside gene matches: 10. This CDR3 has 14 residues. Germline values: CDR1 SQVTM, CDR2 ANQGSEA. The CDR3 sequence is CSGTGTGRGNEQFF. DNA of the CDR3: TGCAGCGGTACCGGGACAGGGAGGGGCAATGAGCAGTTCTTC.